This T cell receptor (beta chain) is drawn from a study of response to subunit inactivated influenza vaccine. General observations from the study: Every seasonal influenza vaccination brings in few new T cells, the authors suggested.

Trimming pared 4 bases from V and 6 bases from J, leaving 10 bases between. Germline CDR1 SNHLY, CDR2 FYNNEI. This CDR3 comprises 12 residues. TCRdb recomputed calls from the RT-PCR reads with MiXCR, one row per CDR3 protein. The data show approximately 680,000 distinct CDR3 sequences, with more than 15% seen just once and around a tenth held by the top ten. In the case of this clonotype: As yet, its antigen is unknown.

This TCR was sampled from a man in his fifties or sixties who received an inactivated influenza vaccine. The sample consisted of PBMCs from blood, taken about 11 days after vaccination. V and J are TRBV2 and TRBJ2-7, with D tentatively TRBD1 or TRBD2 (6 bases each). The CDR3 loop reads CASSGGAGEQYF. The CDR3 nucleotides are TGTGCCAGCAGTGGGGGGGCGGGCGAGCAGTACTTC.